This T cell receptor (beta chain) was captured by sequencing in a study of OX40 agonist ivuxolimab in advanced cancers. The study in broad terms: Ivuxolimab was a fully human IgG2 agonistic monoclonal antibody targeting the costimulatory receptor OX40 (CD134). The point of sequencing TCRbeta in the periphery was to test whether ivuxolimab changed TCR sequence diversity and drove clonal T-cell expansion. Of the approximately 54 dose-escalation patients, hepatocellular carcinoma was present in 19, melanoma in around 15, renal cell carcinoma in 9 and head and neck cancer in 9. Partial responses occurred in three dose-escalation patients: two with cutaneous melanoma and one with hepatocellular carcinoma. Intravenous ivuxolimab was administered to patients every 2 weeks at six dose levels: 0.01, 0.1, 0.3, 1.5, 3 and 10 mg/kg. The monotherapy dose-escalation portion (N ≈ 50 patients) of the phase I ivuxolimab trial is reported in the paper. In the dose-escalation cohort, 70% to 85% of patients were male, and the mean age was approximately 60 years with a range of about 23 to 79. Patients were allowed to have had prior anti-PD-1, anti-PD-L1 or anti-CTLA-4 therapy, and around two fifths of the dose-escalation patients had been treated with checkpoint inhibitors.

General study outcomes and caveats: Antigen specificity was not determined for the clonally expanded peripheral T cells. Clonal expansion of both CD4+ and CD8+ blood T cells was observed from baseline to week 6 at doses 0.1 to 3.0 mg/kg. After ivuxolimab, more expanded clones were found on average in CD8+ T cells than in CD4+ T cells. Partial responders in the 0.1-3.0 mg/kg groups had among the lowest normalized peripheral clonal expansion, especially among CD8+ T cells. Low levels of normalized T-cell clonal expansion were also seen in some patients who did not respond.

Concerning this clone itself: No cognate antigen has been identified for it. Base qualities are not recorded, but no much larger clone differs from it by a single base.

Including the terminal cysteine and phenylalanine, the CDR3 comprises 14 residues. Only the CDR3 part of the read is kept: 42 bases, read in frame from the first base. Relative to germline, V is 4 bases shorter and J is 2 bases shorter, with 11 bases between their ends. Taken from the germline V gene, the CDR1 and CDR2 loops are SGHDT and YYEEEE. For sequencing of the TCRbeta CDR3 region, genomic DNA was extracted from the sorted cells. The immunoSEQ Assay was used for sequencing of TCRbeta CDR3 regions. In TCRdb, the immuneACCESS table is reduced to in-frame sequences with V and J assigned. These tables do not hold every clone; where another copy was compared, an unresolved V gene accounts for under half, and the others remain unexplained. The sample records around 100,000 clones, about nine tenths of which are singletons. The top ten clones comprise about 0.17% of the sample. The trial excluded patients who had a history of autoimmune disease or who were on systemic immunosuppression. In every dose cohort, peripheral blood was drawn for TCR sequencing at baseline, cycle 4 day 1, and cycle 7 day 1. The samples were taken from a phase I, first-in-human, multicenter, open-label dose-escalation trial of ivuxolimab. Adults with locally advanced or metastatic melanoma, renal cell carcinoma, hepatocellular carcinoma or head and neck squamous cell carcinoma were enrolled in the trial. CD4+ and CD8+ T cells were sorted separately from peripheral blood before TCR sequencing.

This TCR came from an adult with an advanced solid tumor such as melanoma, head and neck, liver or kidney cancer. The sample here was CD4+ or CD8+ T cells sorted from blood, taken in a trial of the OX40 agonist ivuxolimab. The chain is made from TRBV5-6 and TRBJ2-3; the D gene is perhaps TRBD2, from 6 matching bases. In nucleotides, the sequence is TGTGCCAGCAGCAAGGACTACTCCACAGATACGCAGTATTTT. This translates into CASSKDYSTDTQYF.